This T cell receptor beta chain was identified in a study of cytomegalovirus exposure and HLA in healthy donors. Study-level results: There were around 160 TCR beta chains listed as cytomegalovirus-associated. The classifier was said to identify cytomegalovirus status with high specificity and sensitivity.

The method was immunoSEQ multiplex PCR; TCRdb's version includes in-frame clones alone and lacks a portion of them. Here the sample spans 80,000 to 100,000 clones, roughly 87% being singletons. The CDR3 is 13 amino acids. Trimming cost V 7 bases and J 0 bases; bases outside gene matches: 0. Germline V gene lookup returns CDR1 SNHLY and CDR2 FYNNEI. About this clone: As yet, its antigen is unknown.

The clonotype was recovered from a woman aged 25 to 45 in good health and CMV-seronegative. The rearrangement uses TRBV2 and TRBJ1-5; 7 nucleotides line up with TRBD1. The sequencing sample was made of PBMCs. DNA for the CDR3: TGTGCCAGCAAGGGGGCTAGCAATCAGCCCCAGCATTTT. Protein sequence: CASKGASNQPQHF.